This T cell receptor beta chain was profiled in a study of identifying expanded T cells in peripheral blood. Sequencing used immunoSEQ multiplex PCR; TCRdb keeps in-frame clones, though not all of them. This sample has approximately 100,000 clones, with 85% to 90% found just once. This receptor was obtained from a person between 18 and 70 years old in good health. The sample was blood.

CDR3 DNA: TGTGCCAGCACTCTACCTTATTCTAACTATGGCTACACCTTC. As protein: CASTLPYSNYGYTF. The gene calls are TRBV6-6 and TRBJ1-2, with D unresolved. Trimming removed 7 bases from V and 0 bases from J, with 12 bases in between. The CDR3 extends over 14 amino acids. Looked up from germline, CDR1 is MNHNY and CDR2 is SVGAGI (reference sequence).